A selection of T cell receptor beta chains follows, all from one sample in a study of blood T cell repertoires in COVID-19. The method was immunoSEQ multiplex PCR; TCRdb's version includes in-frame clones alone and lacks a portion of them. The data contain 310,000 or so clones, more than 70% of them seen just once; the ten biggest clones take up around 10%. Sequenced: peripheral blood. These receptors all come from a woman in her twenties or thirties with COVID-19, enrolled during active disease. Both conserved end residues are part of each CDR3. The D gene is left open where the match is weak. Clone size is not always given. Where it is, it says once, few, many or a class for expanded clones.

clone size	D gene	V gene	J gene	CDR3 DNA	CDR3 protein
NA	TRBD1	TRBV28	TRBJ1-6	TGTGCCAGCAGTTATTCCTACACCCGCCGGGACAGGGTCAATTCACCCCTCCACTTT	CASSYSYTRRDRVNSPLHF
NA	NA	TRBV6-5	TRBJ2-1	TGTGCCAGCAGGCGGACTGTCTACAATGAGCAGTTCTTC	CASRRTVYNEQFF
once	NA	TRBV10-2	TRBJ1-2	TGCGCCAGCAGTGAGGACAGCCTCTATGGCTACACCTTC	CASSEDSLYGYTF
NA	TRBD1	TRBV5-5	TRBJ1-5	TGTGCCAGCAGCCCACAGCCGGGACAGATGATTAGCAATCAGCCCCAGCATTTT	CASSPQPGQMISNQPQHF
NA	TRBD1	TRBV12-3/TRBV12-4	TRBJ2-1	TGTGCCAGCAGTTGGACAGGGAACAATGAGCAGTTCTTC	CASSWTGNNEQFF
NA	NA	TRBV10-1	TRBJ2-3	TGCGCCAGCAGTGAGGGGAGTTCGACAGATACGCAGTATTTT	CASSEGSSTDTQYF
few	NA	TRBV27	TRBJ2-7	TGTGCCAGCGGAGCCGCCGGGGACGAGCAGTACTTC	CASGAAGDEQYF
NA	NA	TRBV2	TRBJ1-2	TGTGCCAGCAGTAACTTAGGAGTTCGGGTGGGCTACACCTTC	CASSNLGVRVGYTF
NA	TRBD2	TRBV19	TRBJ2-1	TGTGCCAGTAGTATAGATCGGTCTAGCGGGAGGGTCTACAATGAGCAGTTCTTC	CASSIDRSSGRVYNEQFF
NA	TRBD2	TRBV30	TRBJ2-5	TGTGCCTGGAGGACGGGACTAGCGGGGGCCCAAGAGACCCAGTACTTC	CAWRTGLAGAQETQYF
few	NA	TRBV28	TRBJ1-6	TGTGCCAGCAGCTCCCCCGCTCAGTGGGGCGTTTCACCCCTCCACTTT	CASSSPAQWGVSPLHF
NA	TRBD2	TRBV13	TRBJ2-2	TGTGCCAGCAACGCGGGAGGGCCGGGCGGGGAGCTGTTTTTT	CASNAGGPGGELFF
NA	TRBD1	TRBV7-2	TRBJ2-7	TGTGCCAGCAGCAGGGACAGGGGGCTAGGGGAGCAGTACTTC	CASSRDRGLGEQYF
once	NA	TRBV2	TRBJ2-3	TGTGCCAGCAGTGAAGGACCGGGTCTGGATACGCAGTATTTT	CASSEGPGLDTQYF
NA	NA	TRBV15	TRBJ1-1	TGTGCCACCAGCAGAGGGAGGGAAGTCCTCAACACTGAAGCTTTCTTT	CATSRGREVLNTEAFF
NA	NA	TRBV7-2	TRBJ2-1	TGTGCCAGCAGCTCGGACTACCATCGGAACAATGAGCAGTTCTTC	CASSSDYHRNNEQFF
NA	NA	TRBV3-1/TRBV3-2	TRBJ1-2	TGTGCCAGCAGCCAAGCCGGGTTCCTCTATGGCTACACCTTC	CASSQAGFLYGYTF
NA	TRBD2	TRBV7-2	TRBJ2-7	TGTGCCAGCAGCTTAGTGGGACTAGCAGGTATCGGCTCCTACGAGCAGTACTTC	CASSLVGLAGIGSYEQYF
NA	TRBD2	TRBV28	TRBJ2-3	TGTGCCAGCACTTTAATGGCGGGAGTCACAGATACGCAGTATTTT	CASTLMAGVTDTQYF
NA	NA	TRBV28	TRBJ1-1	TGTGCCAGCAGGCGAACTGAAGCTTTCTTT	CASRRTEAFF
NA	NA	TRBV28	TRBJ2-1	TGTGCCAGCAGTTTATTTTCGGAGCGGGATGAGCAGTTCTTC	CASSLFSERDEQFF
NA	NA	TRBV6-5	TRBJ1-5	TGTGCCAGCAGGGACACTCTCGGTCAGCCCCAGCATTTT	CASRDTLGQPQHF
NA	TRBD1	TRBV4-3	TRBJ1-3	TGCGCCAGCAGCCAAGGCCCCCAGGGGGCGTCTGGAAACACCATATATTTT	CASSQGPQGASGNTIYF
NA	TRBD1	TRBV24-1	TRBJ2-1	TGTGCCACCAGTGACCAGGACAGGTTGGTCTCCTACAATGAGCAGTTCTTC	CATSDQDRLVSYNEQFF
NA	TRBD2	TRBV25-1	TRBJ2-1	TGTGCCAGCAGTGAATTGGTCGGGAGGATCGGTGAGCAGTTCTTC	CASSELVGRIGEQFF
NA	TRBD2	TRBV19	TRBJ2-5	TGTGCCAGTGGCTCGGTTAGCGGGGCCCAGTACTTC	CASGSVSGAQYF
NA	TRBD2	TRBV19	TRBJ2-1	TGTGCCAGTAGTATTGTGAGCGGACTAGCGGGATCGGAGCAGTTCTTC	CASSIVSGLAGSEQFF
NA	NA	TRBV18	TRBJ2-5	TGTGCCAGCTCACCACCGGGACTTAACCAAGAGACCCAGTACTTC	CASSPPGLNQETQYF
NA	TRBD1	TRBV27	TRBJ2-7	TGTGCCAGCAGTTCACATATGGACCCGGGACAGGGTGCTTACGAGCAGTACTTC	CASSSHMDPGQGAYEQYF
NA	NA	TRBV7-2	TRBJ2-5	TGTGCCAGCAGCCCCCCCGGGACTGGGCAGGAGACCCAGTACTTC	CASSPPGTGQETQYF
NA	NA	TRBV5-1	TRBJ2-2	TGCGCCAGCAGCCGCACCGGGTCTTCCACCGGGGAGCTGTTTTTT	CASSRTGSSTGELFF
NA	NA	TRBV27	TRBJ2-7	TGTGCCAGCAGTTTCACAACATCCTACGAGCAGTACTTC	CASSFTTSYEQYF
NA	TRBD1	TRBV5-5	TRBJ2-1	TGTGCCAGCAGCGACGGAGGGACAGGGATGAATGAGCAGTTCTTC	CASSDGGTGMNEQFF
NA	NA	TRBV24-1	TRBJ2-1	TGTGCCACCTCTGCCCGGGGAAATTACAATGAGCAGTTCTTC	CATSARGNYNEQFF
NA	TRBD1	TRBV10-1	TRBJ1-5	TGCGCCAGCAGTCAGGGGGTCCATCAGCCCCAGCATTTT	CASSQGVHQPQHF
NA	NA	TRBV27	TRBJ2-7	TGTGCCAGCAGAGGAGAACCATCCTACGAGCAGTACTTC	CASRGEPSYEQYF
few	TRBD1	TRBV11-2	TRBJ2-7	TGTGCCAGCAGCTGGGGGACAGGGGACGAGCAGTACTTC	CASSWGTGDEQYF
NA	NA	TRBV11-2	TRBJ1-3	TGTGCCAGCAGCATACAGAGCTCTGGAAACACCATATATTTT	CASSIQSSGNTIYF
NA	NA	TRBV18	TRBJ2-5	TGTGCCAGCTCACCACTGTCGGGAGTTATAGAGACCCAGTACTTC	CASSPLSGVIETQYF
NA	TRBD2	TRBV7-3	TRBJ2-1	TGTGCCAGCAGCCCAACTAGCGCCGCCTACAATGAGCAGTTCTTC	CASSPTSAAYNEQFF
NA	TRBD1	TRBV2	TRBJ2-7	TGTGCCAGCAGTCCACAGGGGGCGTACGAGCAGTACTTC	CASSPQGAYEQYF
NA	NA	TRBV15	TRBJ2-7	TGTGCCACCAGCAGAGGCAATCCTAGCTCCTACGAGCAGTACTTC	CATSRGNPSSYEQYF
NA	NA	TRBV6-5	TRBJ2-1	TGTGCCAGCAGTTACACCAGGGGCGGTTACAATGAGCAGTTCTTC	CASSYTRGGYNEQFF
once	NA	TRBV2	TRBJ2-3	TGTGCCAGCAGTCCACAGGGAGGGGATACGCAGTATTTT	CASSPQGGDTQYF
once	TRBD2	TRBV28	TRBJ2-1	TGTGCCAGCAGTTTCCCCGGGGGTAGCGGGGTAAATGAGCAGTTCTTC	CASSFPGGSGVNEQFF
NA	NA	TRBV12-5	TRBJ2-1	TGTGCTAGTGTTTTGGACAGCTCCTACAATGAGCAGTTCTTC	CASVLDSSYNEQFF